This T cell receptor beta chain was identified in a study of blood T cell repertoires in COVID-19. TCRdb's table, derived via immunoSEQ multiplex PCR, lists solely in-frame clones and lacks some. The sample records roughly 300,000 clones, around 87% being singletons. The sequenced sample consisted of PBMCs or T cells enriched from blood (not recorded which). This TCR was sampled from a young woman who had recovered from COVID-19.

CDR3 protein: CASSLAIGGAEAFF. The CDR3 nucleotides read TGTGCCAGCAGCTTGGCCATAGGGGGGGCTGAAGCTTTCTTT. The genes are TRBV5-4 and TRBJ1-1, with D maybe TRBD1 (6 bases). CDR1 and CDR2 from the germline V gene are SGHNT and YYREEE (reference sequence). V lost 0 bases and J 6 bases, leaving 12 bases between the germline ends. The CDR3 runs 14 residues.